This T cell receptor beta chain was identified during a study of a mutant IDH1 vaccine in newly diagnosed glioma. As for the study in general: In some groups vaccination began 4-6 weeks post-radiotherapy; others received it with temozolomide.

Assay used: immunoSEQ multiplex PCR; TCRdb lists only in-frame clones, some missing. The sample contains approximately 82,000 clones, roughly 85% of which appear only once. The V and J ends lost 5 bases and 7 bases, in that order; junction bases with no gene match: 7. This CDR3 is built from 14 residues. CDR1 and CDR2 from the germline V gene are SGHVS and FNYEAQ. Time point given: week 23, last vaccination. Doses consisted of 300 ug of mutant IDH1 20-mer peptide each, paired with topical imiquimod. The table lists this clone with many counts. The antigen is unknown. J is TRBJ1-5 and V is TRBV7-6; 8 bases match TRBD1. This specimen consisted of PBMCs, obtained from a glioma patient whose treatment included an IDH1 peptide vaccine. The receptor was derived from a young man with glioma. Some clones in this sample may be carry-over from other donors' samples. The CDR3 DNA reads TGTGCCAGCAGCCCAGGGGGCGTGGGACAGCCCCAGCATTTT. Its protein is CASSPGGVGQPQHF.